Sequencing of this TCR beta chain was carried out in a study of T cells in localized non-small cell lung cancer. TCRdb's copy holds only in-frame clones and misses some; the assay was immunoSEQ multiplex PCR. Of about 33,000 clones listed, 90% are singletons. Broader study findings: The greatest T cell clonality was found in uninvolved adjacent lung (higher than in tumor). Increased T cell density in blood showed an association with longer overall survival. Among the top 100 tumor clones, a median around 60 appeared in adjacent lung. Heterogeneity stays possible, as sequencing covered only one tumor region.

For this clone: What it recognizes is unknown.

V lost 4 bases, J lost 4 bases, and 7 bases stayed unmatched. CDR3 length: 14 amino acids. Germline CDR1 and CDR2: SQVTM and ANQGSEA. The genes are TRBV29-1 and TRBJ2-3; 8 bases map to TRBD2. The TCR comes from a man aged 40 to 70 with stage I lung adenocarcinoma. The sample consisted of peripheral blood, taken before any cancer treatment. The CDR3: CSVVIGGAADTQYF. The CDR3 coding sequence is TGCAGCGTTGTGATCGGGGGGGCCGCAGATACGCAGTATTTT.